Described below is a single T cell receptor beta chain sequence and its context. The antigen is undetermined. This entry comes from a study of shared clonotypes between healthy human individuals. The DNA input per sorted-subset replicate PCR was 150 to 200 ng, corresponding to some 30,000 T cell genomes. Repertoires were generated with immunoSEQ multiplex PCR, while TCRdb's copy carries only in-frame clones and drops some. In the table there are around 1.5 million clones, 95% to 99% of which are singletons. Study-level results: Clonotypes shared by all four donors outscored non-shared clonotypes in generation probability. Even with large depth, rarefaction showed that sorted-subset sequencing was incomplete.

CDR1 is SGHTA, CDR2 FQGTGA, per germline. V gave up 4 bases and J gave up 4 bases, with 14 bases separating them. This CDR3 is built from 15 residues. This receptor was obtained from a young man in good health. The chain joins TRBV7-3 to TRBJ2-1; tentative D call: TRBD1 (6 bases). The sequenced sample was naive CD4+ T cells sorted from blood. The subset here: CD45RA+ positively selected. CDR3 amino acids: CASSSQGSGYNEQFF. The CDR3 DNA is TGTGCCAGCAGCTCCCAGGGGTCGGGTTACAATGAGCAGTTCTTC.